A single sample gave rise to the 15 T cell receptor beta chains below, sequenced in a study of diagnostic markers for celiac disease. TCRdb re-called the reads; every CDR3 protein appears as one record, without DNA. The specimen's table records 7,000 to 9,500 distinct CDR3 sequences. Material: either unsorted cells or a sorted T cell fraction (not recorded which). These receptors were collected from a human donor. This table probably holds off-target reads from a library built for another chain.

V gene TRBV5-1 combines with J gene TRBJ1-1. Germline V lookup: CDR1 SGHRS, CDR2 YFSETQ. The CDR3 totals 14 residues. The CDR3 sequence is CASTPSIGGTEAFF.

The genes are TRBV19 and TRBJ1-5. CDR1 and CDR2 from the germline V gene are LNHDA and SQIVND (reference sequence). CDR3 size: 15 residues. CDR3 residues: CASSIDRLYARPQHF.

The J gene is TRBJ2-7, the V gene TRBV7-2. In germline, CDR1 is SGHTA, CDR2 FQGNSA. This CDR3 has 15 residues. The CDR3 region is CASSLYYSPSYEQYF.

This chain links TRBV12-3 or TRBV12-4 with TRBJ1-2; TCRdb's D call, TRBD1, is unchecked because there is no DNA. This CDR3 is built from 14 residues. This CDR3 is CASTPDRGFAGYTF.

The CDR3 reads CAISAAGLNLNYGYTF. The chain couples TRBV10-3 to TRBJ1-2; TCRdb's D gene call, TRBD1, goes unchecked for lack of DNA. This CDR3 spans 16 amino acids. Germline-derived CDR1 and CDR2 are ENHRY and SYGVKD.

This chain joins TRBV3-1 and TRBJ2-2; TCRdb's D call of TRBD1 is untestable without DNA. CDR1 LGHDT and CDR2 YNNKEL come from the germline V gene (reference sequence). This CDR3 spans 17 amino acids. The CDR3 is CASSPRTGVIVTGELFF. Complete variable domain (other parts from reference TRBV3-1 and TRBJ2-2): DTAVSQTPKYLVTQMGNDKSIKCEQNLGHDTMYWYKQDSKKFLKIMFSYNNKELIINETVPNRFSPKSPDKAHLNLHINSLELGDSAVYFCASSPRTGVIVTGELFFGEGSRLTVL.

By frequency, this clonotype registers medium-sized. The rearrangement joins TRBV20-1 to TRBJ1-6; TCRdb returns TRBD1, unconfirmable since there is no DNA. This CDR3 spans 18 amino acids. Germline CDR1 DFQATT, CDR2 SNEGSKA (reference sequence). The CDR3: CSARELGTGSSYNSPLHF.

The chain links TRBV11-2 to TRBJ2-5; TCRdb designates TRBD1, a call that cannot be tested without DNA. Germline loops: CDR1 SGHAT, CDR2 FQNNGV. The CDR3 covers 15 residues. The CDR3 loop reads CASSLGQGGSETQYF.

This clonotype is deemed medium-sized by its frequency. The rearrangement links TRBV12-3 or TRBV12-4 to TRBJ2-1; the D call from TCRdb, TRBD2, cannot be confirmed without DNA. The CDR3 is 13 amino acids. The CDR3 loop is CASSPTVYNEQFF.

This rearrangement joins TRBV6-5 to TRBJ1-1. Germline loops: CDR1 MNHEY, CDR2 SVGAGI. The CDR3 consists of 15 residues. This chain's CDR3 is CASSVRREIGTEAFF.

Measured by frequency, this clonotype is large. The chain links TRBV5-1 to TRBJ2-5. CDR3 size: 12 residues. In germline, CDR1 is SGHRS, CDR2 YFSETQ. CDR3 in amino acids: CASSWDQETQYF.

The chain couples TRBV29-1 to TRBJ2-5. The CDR3 totals 11 residues. CDR1 is SQVTM, CDR2 ANQGSEA, per germline. The CDR3 loop reads CSVDYQETQYF.

The V call is TRBV3-1, the J call TRBJ2-7; as DNA is missing, the TRBD2 call by TCRdb cannot be tested. CDR1 and CDR2 from the germline V gene are LGHDT and YNNKEL (reference sequence). This CDR3 has 15 residues. The CDR3 sequence: CASSLGLAGPYEQYF.

The genes are TRBV24-1 and TRBJ1-3; TCRdb names TRBD1, which stays unverified in the absence of DNA. The CDR3 covers 20 residues. The germline CDR1 and CDR2 sequences are KGHDR and SFDVKD. CDR3: CATSQTQGLRSFRSGNTIYF.

The gene calls are TRBV5-1 and TRBJ2-2. The germline gives CDR1 SGHRS, CDR2 YFSETQ. The CDR3 has 18 amino acids. The CDR3 reads CASSLEVGRMDNTGELFF.